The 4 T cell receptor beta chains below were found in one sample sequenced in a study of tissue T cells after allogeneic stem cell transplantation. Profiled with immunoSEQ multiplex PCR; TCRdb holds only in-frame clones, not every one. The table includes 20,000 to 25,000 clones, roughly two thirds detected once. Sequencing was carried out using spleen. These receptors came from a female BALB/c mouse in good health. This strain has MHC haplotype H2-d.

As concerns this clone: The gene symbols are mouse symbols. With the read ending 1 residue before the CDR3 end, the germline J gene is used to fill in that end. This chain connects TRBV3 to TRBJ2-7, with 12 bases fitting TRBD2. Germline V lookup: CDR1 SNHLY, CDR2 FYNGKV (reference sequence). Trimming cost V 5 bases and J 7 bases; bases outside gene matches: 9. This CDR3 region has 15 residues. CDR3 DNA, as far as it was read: TGTGCCAGCAGCCGCCCCCGGGACTGGGGGGACGAACAGTAC. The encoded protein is CASSRPRDWGDEQY. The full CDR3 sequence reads CASSRPRDWGDEQYF.

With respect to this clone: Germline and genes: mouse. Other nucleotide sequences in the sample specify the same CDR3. The sequenced part of the CDR3 DNA is TGTGGTGCTAGAGACTGGGGGAACTATGCTGAGCAGTTC. Translation: CGARDWGNYAEQF. The full CDR3 protein is CGARDWGNYAEQFF. The chain carries TRBV20 and TRBJ2-1; 9 bases are shared with TRBD2. The read terminates 1 residue before the CDR3 end, so the remaining end is supplied by the germline J gene. The CDR3 totals 14 residues. V lost 3 bases, J lost 1 base, and 1 base stayed unmatched. Germline loops: CDR1 GFQATS, CDR2 STVNSAI.

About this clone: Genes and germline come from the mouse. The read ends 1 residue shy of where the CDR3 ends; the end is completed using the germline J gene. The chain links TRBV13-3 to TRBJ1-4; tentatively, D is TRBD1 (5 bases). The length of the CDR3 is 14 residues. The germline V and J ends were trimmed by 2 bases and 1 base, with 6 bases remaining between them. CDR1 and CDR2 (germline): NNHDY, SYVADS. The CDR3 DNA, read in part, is TGTGCCAGCAGTGAAAGGGGTTCCAACGAAAGATTATTT. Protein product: CASSERGSNERLF. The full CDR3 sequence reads CASSERGSNERLFF.

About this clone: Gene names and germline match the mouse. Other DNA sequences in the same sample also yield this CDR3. The CDR3 region is CASSQERDRGDTQYF. CDR3 DNA, as far as it was read: TGTGCCAGCAGCCAAGAAAGGGACAGGGGAGACACCCAGTAC. V is TRBV5 and J is TRBJ2-5; TRBD1 matches 10 bases. Read coverage stops 1 residue before the CDR3 terminus; the germline J gene supplies the remainder. Germline values: CDR1 LGHNA, CDR2 YNLKQL (reference sequence). The CDR3 length is 15 residues. Unmatched junction bases numbered 2, after V lost 0 bases and J lost 5 bases.